This TCR beta chain was profiled in a study of radiotherapy plus CTLA-4 blockade in lung cancer. Findings and limits, study-wide: It was early blood T cell clone dynamics, with interferon-beta, that reportedly best predicted response. Once radiotherapy plus ipilimumab had been given, TCR clones derived from tumor expanded in blood.

Remarks on this clone: Its antigen is still unknown.

Germline loops: CDR1 SGHAT, CDR2 FQNNGV. Trimming shortened V by 7 bases and J by 1 base, and 14 bases separated the two germline ends. This CDR3 spans 14 amino acids. Ipilimumab CTLA-4 blockade and focal radiation were given to patients with chemo-refractory metastatic non-small-cell lung cancer. This table comes from immunoSEQ multiplex PCR, and its TCRdb copy is limited to in-frame clones, with some not included. Of 45,000 to 55,000 clones detected, around four fifths appear once; the ten largest clones hold approximately 3.6%. This chain links TRBV11-2 with TRBJ2-7; a weak D match, TRBD2 (6 bases). The TCR was taken from a human donor with non-small cell lung cancer who had stable disease on radiotherapy plus ipilimumab. The sample here was peripheral blood, taken from a patient treated with radiotherapy plus ipilimumab. CDR3 residues: CASTWVGRSYEQYF. CDR3 DNA sequence: TGTGCCAGCACCTGGGTAGGGAGGTCCTACGAGCAGTACTTC.